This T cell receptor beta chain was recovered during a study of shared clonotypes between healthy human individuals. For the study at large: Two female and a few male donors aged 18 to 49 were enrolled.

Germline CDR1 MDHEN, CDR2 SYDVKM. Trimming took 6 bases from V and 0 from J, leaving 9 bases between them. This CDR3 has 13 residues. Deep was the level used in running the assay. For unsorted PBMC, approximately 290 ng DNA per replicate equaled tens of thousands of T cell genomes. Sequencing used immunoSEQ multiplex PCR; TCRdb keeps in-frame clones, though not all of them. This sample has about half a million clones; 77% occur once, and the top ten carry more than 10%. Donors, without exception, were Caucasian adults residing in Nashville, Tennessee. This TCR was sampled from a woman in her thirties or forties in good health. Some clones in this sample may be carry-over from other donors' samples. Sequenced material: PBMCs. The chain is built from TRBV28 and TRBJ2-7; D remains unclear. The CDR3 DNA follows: TGTGCCAGCAGAGACTTGAGCTCCTACGAGCAGTACTTC. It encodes CASRDLSSYEQYF.